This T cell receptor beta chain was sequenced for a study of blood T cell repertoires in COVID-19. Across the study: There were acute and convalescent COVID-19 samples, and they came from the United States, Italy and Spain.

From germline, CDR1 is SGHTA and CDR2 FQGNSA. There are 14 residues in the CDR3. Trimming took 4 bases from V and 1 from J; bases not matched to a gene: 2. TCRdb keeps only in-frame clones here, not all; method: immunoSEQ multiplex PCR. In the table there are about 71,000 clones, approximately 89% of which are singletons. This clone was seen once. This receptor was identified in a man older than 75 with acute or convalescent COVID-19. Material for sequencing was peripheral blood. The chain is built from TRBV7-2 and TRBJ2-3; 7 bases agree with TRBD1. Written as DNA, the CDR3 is TGTGCCAGCAGCTCAGGACAGGGCACAGATACGCAGTATTTT. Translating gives CASSSGQGTDTQYF. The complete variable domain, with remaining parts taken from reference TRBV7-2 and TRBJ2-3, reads GAGVSQSPSNKVTEKGKDVELRCDPISGHTALYWYRQSLGQGLEFLIYFQGNSAPDKSGLPSDRFSAERTGGSVSTLTIQRTQQEDSAVYLCASSSGQGTDTQYFGPGTRLTVL.